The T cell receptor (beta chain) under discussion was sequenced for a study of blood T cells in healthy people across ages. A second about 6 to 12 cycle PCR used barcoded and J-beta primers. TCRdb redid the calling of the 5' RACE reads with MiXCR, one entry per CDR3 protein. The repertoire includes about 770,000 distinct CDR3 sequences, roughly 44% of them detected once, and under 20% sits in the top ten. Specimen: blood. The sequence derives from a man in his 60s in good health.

This CDR3 reads CASPGQLYNEQYF. For the CDR3, the DNA is TGTGCCAGCCCCGGGCAGCTCTACAATGAGCAGTACTTC. The rearrangement links TRBV9 to TRBJ2-1; D remains unclear. The end of the DNA fits TRBJ2-7 better, so the J call may be wrong. Germline V lookup: CDR1 SGDLS, CDR2 YYNGEE. The CDR3 extends over 13 amino acids.